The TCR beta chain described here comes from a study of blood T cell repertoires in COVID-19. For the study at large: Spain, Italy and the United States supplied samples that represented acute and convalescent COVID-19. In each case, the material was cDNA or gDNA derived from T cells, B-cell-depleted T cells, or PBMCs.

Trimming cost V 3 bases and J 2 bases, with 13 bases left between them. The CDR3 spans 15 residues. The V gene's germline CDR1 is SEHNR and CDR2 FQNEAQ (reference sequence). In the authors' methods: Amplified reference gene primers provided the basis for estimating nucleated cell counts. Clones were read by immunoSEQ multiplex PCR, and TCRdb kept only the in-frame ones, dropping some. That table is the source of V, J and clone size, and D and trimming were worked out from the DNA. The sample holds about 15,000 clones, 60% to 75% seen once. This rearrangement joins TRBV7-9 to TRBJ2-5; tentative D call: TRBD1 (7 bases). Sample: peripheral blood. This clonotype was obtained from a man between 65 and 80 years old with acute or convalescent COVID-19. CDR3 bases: TGTGCCAGCAGCTTGGAGGGGGCTAAACAAGAGACCCAGTACTTC. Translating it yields CASSLEGAKQETQYF.